The clone carrying this T cell receptor beta chain is medium-sized. Localized lung adenocarcinoma, a non-small cell lung cancer, affected the donors. The V and J ends lost 6 bases and 4 bases respectively, with 20 bases between them. Looked up from germline, CDR1 is MNHNS and CDR2 is SASEGT. The CDR3 has 16 amino acids. TCRdb re-derived calls from the PCR reads in MiXCR, one entry per CDR3 protein. This sample carries more than 10,000 distinct CDR3 sequences, less than 70% of them seen once, and the ten largest clones take around 34%. This specimen comes from a study of CD4 and CD8 cells across lung adenocarcinoma regions.

The receptor was isolated from a female donor with lung adenocarcinoma. The CD4 and CD8 labels of this study may be unreliable. V and J are TRBV6-1 and TRBJ2-3; possibly TRBD1 or TRBD2 for D (5 bases each). The sample taken for sequencing was CD8+ T cells from the margin of a lung tumor. The CDR3 nucleotides are TGTGCCAGCAGCGGGGCCCTCACATCCCTGCCAGATACGCAGTATTTT. Its protein is CASSGALTSLPDTQYF.